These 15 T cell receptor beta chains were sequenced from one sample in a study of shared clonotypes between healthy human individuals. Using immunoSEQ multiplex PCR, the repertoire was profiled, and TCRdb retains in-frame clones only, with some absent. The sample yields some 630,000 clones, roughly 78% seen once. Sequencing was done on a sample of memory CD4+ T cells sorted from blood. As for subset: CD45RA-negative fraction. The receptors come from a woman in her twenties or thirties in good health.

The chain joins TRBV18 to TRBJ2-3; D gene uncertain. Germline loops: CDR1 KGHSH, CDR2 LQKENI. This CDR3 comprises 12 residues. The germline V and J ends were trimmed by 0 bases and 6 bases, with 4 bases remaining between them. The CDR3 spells CASSPPSDTQYF. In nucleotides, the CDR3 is TGTGCCAGCTCACCACCGAGTGATACGCAGTATTTT.

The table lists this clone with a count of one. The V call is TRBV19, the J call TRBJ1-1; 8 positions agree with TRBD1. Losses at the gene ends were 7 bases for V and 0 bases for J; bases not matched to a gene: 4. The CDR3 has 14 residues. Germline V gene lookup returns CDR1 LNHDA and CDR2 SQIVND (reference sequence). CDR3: CASMDRAVNTEAFF. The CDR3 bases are TGTGCCAGTATGGACAGGGCGGTGAACACTGAAGCTTTCTTT.

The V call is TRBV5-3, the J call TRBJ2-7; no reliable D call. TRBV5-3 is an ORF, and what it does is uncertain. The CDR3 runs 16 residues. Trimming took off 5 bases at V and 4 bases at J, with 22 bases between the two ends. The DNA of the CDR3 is TGTGCCAGAAGTTTAGAACACCCCAATCTATCATACGAGCAGTACTTC. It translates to CARSLEHPNLSYEQYF.

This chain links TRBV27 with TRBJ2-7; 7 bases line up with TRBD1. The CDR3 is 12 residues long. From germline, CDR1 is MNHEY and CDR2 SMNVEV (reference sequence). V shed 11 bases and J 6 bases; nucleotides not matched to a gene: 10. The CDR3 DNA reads TGTGCCTCCTCTGACAGGGTGTCCGAGCAGTACTTC. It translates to CASSDRVSEQYF.

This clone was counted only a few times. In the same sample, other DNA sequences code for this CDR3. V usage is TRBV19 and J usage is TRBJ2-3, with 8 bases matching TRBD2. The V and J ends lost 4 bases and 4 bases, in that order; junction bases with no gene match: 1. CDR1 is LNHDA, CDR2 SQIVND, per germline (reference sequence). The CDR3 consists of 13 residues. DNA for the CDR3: TGTGCCAGTAGTAGGGGACTAGCAGATACGCAGTATTTT. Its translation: CASSRGLADTQYF.

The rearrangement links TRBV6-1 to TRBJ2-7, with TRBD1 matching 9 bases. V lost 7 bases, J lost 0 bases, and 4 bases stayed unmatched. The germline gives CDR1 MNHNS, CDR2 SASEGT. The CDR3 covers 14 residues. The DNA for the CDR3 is TGTGCCAGCACCGGGACAGGGCCCTCCTACGAGCAGTACTTC. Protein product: CASTGTGPSYEQYF.

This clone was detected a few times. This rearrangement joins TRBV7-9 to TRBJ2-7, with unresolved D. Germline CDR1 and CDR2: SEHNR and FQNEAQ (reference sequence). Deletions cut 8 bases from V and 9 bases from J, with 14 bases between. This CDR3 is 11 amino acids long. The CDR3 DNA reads TGTGCCAGCCGTGTAAATTGGACGCAGTACTTC. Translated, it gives CASRVNWTQYF.

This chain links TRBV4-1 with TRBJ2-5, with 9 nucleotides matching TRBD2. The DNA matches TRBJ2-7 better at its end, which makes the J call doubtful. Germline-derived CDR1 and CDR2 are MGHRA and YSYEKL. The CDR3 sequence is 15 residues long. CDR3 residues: CASSQAATSGYEQYF. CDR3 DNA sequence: TGCGCCAGCAGCCAAGCAGCGACTAGCGGCTACGAGCAGTACTTC.

This CDR3 is CATLKRGDSNQPQHF. The CDR3 coding sequence is TGTGCCACCTTAAAACGGGGAGATAGCAATCAGCCCCAGCATTTT. This chain uses TRBV6-5 with TRBJ1-5; D not certain. V lost 10 bases to trimming and J lost 0 bases, with 16 bases between them. Germline CDR1 reads MNHEY; CDR2 reads SVGAGI. The CDR3 consists of 15 residues.

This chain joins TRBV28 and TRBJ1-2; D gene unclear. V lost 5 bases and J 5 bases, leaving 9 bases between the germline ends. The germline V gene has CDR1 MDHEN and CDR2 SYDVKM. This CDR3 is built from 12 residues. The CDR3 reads CASSRGVYGYTF. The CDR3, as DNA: TGTGCCAGCAGTCGGGGAGTTTATGGCTACACCTTC.

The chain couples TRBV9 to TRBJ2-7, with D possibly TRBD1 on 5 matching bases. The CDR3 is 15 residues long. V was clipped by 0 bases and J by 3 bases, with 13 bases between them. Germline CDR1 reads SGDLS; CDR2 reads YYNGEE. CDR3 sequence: CASSVDPGLDYEQYF. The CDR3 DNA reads TGTGCCAGCAGCGTAGATCCAGGGTTAGACTACGAGCAGTACTTC.

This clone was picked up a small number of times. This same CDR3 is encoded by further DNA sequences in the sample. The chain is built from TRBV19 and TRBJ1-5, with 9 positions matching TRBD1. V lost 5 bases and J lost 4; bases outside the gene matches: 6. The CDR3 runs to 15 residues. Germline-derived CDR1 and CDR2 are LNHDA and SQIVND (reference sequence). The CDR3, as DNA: TGTGCCAGTAGTGTACCCGGGACAGGGAATCAGCCCCAGCATTTT. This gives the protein CASSVPGTGNQPQHF.

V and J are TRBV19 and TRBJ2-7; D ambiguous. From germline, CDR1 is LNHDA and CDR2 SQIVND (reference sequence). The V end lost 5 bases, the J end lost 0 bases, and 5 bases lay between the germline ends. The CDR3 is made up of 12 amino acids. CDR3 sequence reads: CASSQSSYEQYF. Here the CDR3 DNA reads TGTGCCAGTAGTCAGTCCTCCTACGAGCAGTACTTC. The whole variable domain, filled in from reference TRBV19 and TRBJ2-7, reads DGGITQSPKYLFRKEGQNVTLSCEQNLNHDAMYWYRQDPGQGLRLIYYSQIVNDFQKGDIAEGYSVSREKKESFPLTVTSAQKNPTAFYLCASSQSSYEQYFGPGTRLTVT.

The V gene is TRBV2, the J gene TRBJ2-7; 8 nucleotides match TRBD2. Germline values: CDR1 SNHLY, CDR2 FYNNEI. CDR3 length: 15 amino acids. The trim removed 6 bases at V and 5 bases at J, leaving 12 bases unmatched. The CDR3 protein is CASRGRGLVVHEQYF. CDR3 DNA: TGTGCCAGCAGGGGGCGGGGACTAGTGGTCCACGAGCAGTACTTC. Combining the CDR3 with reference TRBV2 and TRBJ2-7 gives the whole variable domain EPEVTQTPSHQVTQMGQEVILRCVPISNHLYFYWYRQILGQKVEFLVSFYNNEISEKSEIFDDQFSVERPDGSNFTLKIRSTKLEDSAMYFCASRGRGLVVHEQYFGPGTRLTVT.

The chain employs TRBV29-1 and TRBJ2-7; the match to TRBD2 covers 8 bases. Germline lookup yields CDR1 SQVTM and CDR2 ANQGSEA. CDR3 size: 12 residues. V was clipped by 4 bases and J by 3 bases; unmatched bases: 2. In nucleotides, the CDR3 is TGCAGCGTTGCTAGCGGGTACTACGAGCAGTACTTC. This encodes CSVASGYYEQYF.